This TCR beta chain stems from a study of T cell responses to AZD1222 COVID-19 vaccine. Trimming took 5 bases from V and 5 from J, leaving 21 bases between them. The CDR3 is 16 amino acids. Germline-derived CDR1 and CDR2 are SGHTA and FQGNSA. Method: immunoSEQ multiplex PCR; TCRdb's copy keeps in-frame clones and lacks some. The repertoire includes 110,000 or so clones, more than 70% of them detected once, and 6.5% sits in the top ten. The sequence was collected from an adult who received the AZD1222 COVID-19 vaccine. The sequences come from peripheral blood, collected 28 days after the second AZD1222 dose. The genes are TRBV7-2 and TRBJ1-2; D remains unclear. The CDR3 protein is CASSPGWAGDRYGYTF. The CDR3, as DNA: TGTGCCAGCAGCCCGGGTTGGGCAGGTGATCGTTATGGCTACACCTTC.